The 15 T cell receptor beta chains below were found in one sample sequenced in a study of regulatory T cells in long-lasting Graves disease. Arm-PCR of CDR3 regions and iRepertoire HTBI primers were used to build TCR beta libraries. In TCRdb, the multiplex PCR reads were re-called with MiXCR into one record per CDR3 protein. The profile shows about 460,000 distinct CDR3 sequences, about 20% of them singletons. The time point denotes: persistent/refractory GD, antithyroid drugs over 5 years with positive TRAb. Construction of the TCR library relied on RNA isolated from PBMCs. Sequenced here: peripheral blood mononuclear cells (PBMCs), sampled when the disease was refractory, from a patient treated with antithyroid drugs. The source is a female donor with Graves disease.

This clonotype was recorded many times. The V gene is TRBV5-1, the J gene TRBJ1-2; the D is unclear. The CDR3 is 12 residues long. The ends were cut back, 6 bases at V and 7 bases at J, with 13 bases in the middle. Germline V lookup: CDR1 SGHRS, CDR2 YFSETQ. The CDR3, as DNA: TGCGCCAGCATGGCCGGCAACATTGGCTACACCTTC. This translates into CASMAGNIGYTF.

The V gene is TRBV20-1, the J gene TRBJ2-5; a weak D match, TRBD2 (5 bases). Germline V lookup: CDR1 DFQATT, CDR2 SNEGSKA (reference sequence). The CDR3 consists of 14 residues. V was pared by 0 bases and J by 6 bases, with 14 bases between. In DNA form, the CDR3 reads TGCAGTGCTAGAGAGGAAAATAGCGCGAAGACCCAGTACTTC. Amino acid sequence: CSAREENSAKTQYF.

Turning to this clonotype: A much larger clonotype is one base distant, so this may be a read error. The CDR3 here is CSATRQGAQGHTF. The CDR3 DNA is TGCAGTGCTACGCGACAGGGGGCGCAGGGCCACACCTTC. V usage is TRBV20-1 and J usage is TRBJ1-2; TRBD1 matches at 10 bases. The CDR3 runs to 13 residues. Germline V lookup: CDR1 DFQATT, CDR2 SNEGSKA (reference sequence). The junction had 11 bases not matched to a gene; V was cut back by 4 bases and J by 12 bases.

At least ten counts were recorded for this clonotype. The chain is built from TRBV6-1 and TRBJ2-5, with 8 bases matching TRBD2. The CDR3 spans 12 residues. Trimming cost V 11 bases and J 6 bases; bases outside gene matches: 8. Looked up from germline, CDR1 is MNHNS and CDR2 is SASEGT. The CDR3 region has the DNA TGTGCCGTCAGCGGGAGTAAAAAGACCCAGTACTTC. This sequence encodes CAVSGSKKTQYF.

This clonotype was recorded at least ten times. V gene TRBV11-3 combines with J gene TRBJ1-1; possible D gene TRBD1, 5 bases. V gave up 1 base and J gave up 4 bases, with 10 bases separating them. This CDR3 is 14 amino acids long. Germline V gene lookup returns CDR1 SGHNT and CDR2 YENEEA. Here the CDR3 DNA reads TGTGCCAGCAGCTTAGTCCGGGGGGGCACTGAAGCTTTCTTT. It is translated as CASSLVRGGTEAFF.

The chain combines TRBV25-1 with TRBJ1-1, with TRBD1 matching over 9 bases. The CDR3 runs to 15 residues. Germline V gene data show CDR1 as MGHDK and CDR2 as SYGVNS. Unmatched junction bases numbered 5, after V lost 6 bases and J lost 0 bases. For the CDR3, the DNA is TGTGCCAGCAGAAAAGGACAGGGGCTGAACACTGAAGCTTTCTTT. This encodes CASRKGQGLNTEAFF.

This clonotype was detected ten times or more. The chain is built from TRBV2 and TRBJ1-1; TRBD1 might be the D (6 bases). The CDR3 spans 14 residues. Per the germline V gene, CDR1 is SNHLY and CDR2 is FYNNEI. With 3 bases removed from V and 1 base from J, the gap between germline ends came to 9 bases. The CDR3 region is CASSEGHSNTEAFF. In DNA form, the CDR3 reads TGTGCCAGCAGTGAGGGACATTCGAACACTGAAGCTTTCTTT. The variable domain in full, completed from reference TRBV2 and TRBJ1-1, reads EPEVTQTPSHQVTQMGQEVILRCVPISNHLYFYWYRQILGQKVEFLVSFYNNEISEKSEIFDDQFSVERPDGSNFTLKIRSTKLEDSAMYFCASSEGHSNTEAFFGQGTRLTVV.

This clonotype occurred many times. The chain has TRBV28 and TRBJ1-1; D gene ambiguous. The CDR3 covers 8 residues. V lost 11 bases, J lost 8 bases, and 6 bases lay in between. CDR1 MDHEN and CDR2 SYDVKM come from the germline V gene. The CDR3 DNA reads TGTGCCGTCGGGGAAGCTTTCTTT. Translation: CAVGEAFF.

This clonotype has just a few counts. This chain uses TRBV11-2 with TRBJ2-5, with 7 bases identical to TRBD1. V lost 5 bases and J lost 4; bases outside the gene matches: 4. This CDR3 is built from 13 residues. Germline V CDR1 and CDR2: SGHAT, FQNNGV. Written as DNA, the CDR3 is TGTGCCAGCAGCGAGACAGGGAGAGAGACCCAGTACTTC. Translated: CASSETGRETQYF.

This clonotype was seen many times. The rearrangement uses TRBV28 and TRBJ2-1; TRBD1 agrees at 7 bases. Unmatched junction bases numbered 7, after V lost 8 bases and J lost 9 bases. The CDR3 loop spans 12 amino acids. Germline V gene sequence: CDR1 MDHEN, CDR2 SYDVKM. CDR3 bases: TGTGCCAGCGGAAACAGGGGCGCTGAGCAGTTCTTC. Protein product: CASGNRGAEQFF.

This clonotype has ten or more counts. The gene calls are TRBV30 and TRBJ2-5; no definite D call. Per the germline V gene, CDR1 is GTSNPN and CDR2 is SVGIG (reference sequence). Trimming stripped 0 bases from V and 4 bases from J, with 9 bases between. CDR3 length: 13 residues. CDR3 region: CAWSVDARETQYF. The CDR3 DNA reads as TGTGCCTGGAGTGTAGACGCGCGAGAGACCCAGTACTTC.

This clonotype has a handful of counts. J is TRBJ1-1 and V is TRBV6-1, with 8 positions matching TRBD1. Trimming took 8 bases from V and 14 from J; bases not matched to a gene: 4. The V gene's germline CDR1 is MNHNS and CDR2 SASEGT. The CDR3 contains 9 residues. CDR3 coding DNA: TGTGCCAGCTCCAGGGGGCGCTTCTTT. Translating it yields CASSRGRFF.

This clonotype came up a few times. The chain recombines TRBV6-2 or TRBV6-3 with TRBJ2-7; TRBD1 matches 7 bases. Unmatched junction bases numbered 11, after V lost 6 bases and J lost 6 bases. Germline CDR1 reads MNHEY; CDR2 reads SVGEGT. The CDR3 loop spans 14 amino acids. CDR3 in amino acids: CASRHRQGRSEQYF. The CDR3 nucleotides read TGTGCCAGCAGACACCGACAGGGAAGGTCCGAGCAGTACTTC.

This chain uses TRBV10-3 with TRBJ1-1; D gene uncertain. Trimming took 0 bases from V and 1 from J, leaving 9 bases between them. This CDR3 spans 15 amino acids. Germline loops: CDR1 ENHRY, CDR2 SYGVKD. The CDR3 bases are TGTGCCATCAGTGAGTCGCAGGTAGCGAACACTGAAGCTTTCTTT. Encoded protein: CAISESQVANTEAFF.

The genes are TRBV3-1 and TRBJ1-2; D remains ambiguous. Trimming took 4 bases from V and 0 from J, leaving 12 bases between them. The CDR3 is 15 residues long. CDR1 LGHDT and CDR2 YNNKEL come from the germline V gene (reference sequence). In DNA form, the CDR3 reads TGTGCCAGCAGCCTCAGTCAGAACGCTAACTATGGCTACACCTTC. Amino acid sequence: CASSLSQNANYGYTF.